The 29 T cell receptor beta chains given below trace back to one sample, sequenced in a study of early T cells in non-severe SARS-CoV-2 infection. TCRdb analysed the 5' RACE reads with MiXCR anew, one entry per CDR3 protein. The sample yields around 81,000 distinct CDR3 sequences, more than 13% seen once. The specimen sequenced was whole blood. The receptors shown here come from an adult who was a healthcare worker with PCR-confirmed SARS-CoV-2 infection or an uninfected control (not recorded which).

This clonotype has more than one count but fewer than ten. This sequence joins TRBV19 and TRBJ2-7, with D maybe TRBD1 (6 bases). The germline CDR1 and CDR2 sequences are LNHDA and SQIVND (reference sequence). CDR3 length equals 15 residues. V was clipped by 7 bases and J by 0 bases, with 16 bases between them. This chain's CDR3 is CASKTSGQSSYEQYF. CDR3 nucleotide sequence: TGTGCCAGTAAAACATCAGGACAGAGCTCCTACGAGCAGTACTTC.

This clonotype was counted many times. The V and J genes are TRBV5-1 and TRBJ2-7; 7 nucleotides align to TRBD1. CDR3 length equals 13 residues. Germline CDR1 and CDR2: SGHRS and YFSETQ. J gave up 5 bases and V 1 base, and 3 bases lay outside the gene matches. CDR3 in DNA: TGCGCCAGCAGCTTGAGGGGGCAAAACGAGCAGTACTTC. Its protein product is CASSLRGQNEQYF.

CDR3 sequence (DNA): TGTGCCAGCAGTGAGATTGAAAAACTGTTTTTT. It translates to CASSEIEKLFF. The chain carries TRBV6-1 and TRBJ1-4; no reliable D call. CDR3 size: 11 residues. The germline V gene has CDR1 MNHNS and CDR2 SASEGT. With 3 bases removed from V and 7 bases from J, the gap between germline ends came to 3 bases.

This clonotype was seen a handful of times. The genes are TRBV24-1 and TRBJ1-1; D ambiguous. V was pared by 1 base and J by 4 bases, with 15 bases between. CDR1 is KGHDR, CDR2 SFDVKD, per germline. This CDR3 has 16 residues. In DNA form, the CDR3 reads TGTGCCACCAGTGATTTCTCCGGAGGCTACGGCACTGAAGCTTTCTTT. Amino acid sequence: CATSDFSGGYGTEAFF.

The rearrangement uses TRBV30 and TRBJ2-3, with D uncertain. This CDR3 contains 14 residues. The V end lost 0 bases, the J end lost 4 bases, and 11 bases lay between the germline ends. Per germline, CDR1 GTSNPN and CDR2 SVGIG (reference sequence). The CDR3 loop is CAWSVGVAADTQYF. In nucleotides, the CDR3 is TGTGCCTGGAGTGTAGGAGTGGCCGCAGATACGCAGTATTTT.

This clonotype has more than one count but fewer than ten. J is TRBJ1-1 and V is TRBV20-1; the D is unclear. Germline CDR1 is DFQATT and CDR2 is SNEGSKA (reference sequence). Trimming took 6 bases from V and 0 from J, leaving 11 bases between them. The CDR3 sequence is 13 residues long. The CDR3 DNA is TGCAGTGCGAAACTGAGGGTGAACACTGAAGCTTTCTTT. Encoded protein: CSAKLRVNTEAFF.

This clonotype was seen repeatedly, ten times or more. V usage is TRBV20-1 and J usage is TRBJ1-4; 7 bases agree with TRBD1. CDR1 DFQATT and CDR2 SNEGSKA come from the germline V gene (reference sequence). The length of the CDR3 is 17 residues. V dropped 2 bases and J dropped 3; count of bases not matched to a gene: 12. CDR3 sequence reads: CSARPPRQGEANEKLFF. CDR3 nucleotides: TGCAGTGCTAGACCACCTCGACAGGGCGAAGCTAATGAAAAACTGTTTTTT.

The rearrangement joins TRBV12-3 or TRBV12-4 to TRBJ1-2, with D uncertain. V shed 4 bases and J shed 4 bases, with 10 bases lying between them. This CDR3 spans 13 amino acids. CDR3 coding DNA: TGTGCCAGCAGTTCTGGCAGGATCTATGGCTACACCTTC. Amino acids: CASSSGRIYGYTF.

The V gene is TRBV28, the J gene TRBJ2-5, with 9 positions matching TRBD2. The CDR3 consists of 14 residues. J was trimmed by 10 bases and V by 6 bases; bases with no gene match: 12. Germline V lookup: CDR1 MDHEN, CDR2 SYDVKM. The CDR3 nucleotides are TGTGCCAGCAGATTAGCGGGGGACACTGTTCGCCAGTACTTC. This encodes CASRLAGDTVRQYF.

This clonotype was counted between two and nine times. The CDR3 protein is CASSYRQDGYTF. The CDR3 region has the DNA TGTGCCAGCAGCTACCGACAGGATGGCTACACCTTC. The V and J genes are TRBV11-2 and TRBJ1-2; D may be TRBD1 (6 bases). Trimming cost V 4 bases and J 6 bases, with 9 bases left between them. Germline V lookup: CDR1 SGHAT, CDR2 FQNNGV. CDR3 length: 12 residues.

This clonotype was counted only a few times. The rearrangement uses TRBV5-4 and TRBJ2-5; 10 bases agree with TRBD2. Trimming removed 3 bases from V and 1 base from J; junction bases left unmatched: 12. The germline V gene has CDR1 SGHNT and CDR2 YYREEE (reference sequence). The CDR3 has 18 residues. CDR3 sequence: CASSSGAGGPPLQETQYF. The CDR3 DNA reads TGTGCCAGCAGCTCGGGAGCGGGGGGGCCCCCCCTCCAAGAGACCCAGTACTTC.

This clonotype was recorded at least ten times. This chain links TRBV5-5 with TRBJ1-2; D possibly corresponds to TRBD1 (5 bases). In germline, CDR1 is SGHKS, CDR2 YYEKEE (reference sequence). The CDR3 extends over 14 amino acids. V was cut by 4 bases and J by 0 bases, with 10 bases left in between. CDR3: CASSPSGPNYGYTF. CDR3 bases: TGTGCCAGCAGCCCTTCAGGGCCTAACTATGGCTACACCTTC.

The sample holds a few counts of this clonotype. This rearrangement joins TRBV2 to TRBJ2-1; D gene ambiguous. The V and J ends lost 7 bases and 2 bases respectively, with 3 bases between them. Germline values: CDR1 SNHLY, CDR2 FYNNEI. The length of the CDR3 is 11 residues. CDR3 DNA sequence: TGTGCCAGCATGGCCTACAATGAGCAGTTCTTC. Its translation is CASMAYNEQFF.

This clonotype was detected a few times. V and J are TRBV2 and TRBJ1-5; 7 nucleotides align to TRBD1. The length of the CDR3 is 15 residues. Looked up from germline, CDR1 is SNHLY and CDR2 is FYNNEI. V lost 1 base and J lost 4; bases outside the gene matches: 4. The CDR3 here is CASSEEGQKNQPQHF. The CDR3, as DNA: TGTGCCAGCAGTGAAGAGGGACAGAAAAATCAGCCCCAGCATTTT.

This chain links TRBV21-1 with TRBJ2-4; the table's D gene call, TRBD1, was not cross checked with the DNA. TRBV21-1 counts as a pseudogene. The CDR3 covers 14 residues. The chain's CDR3 is CASSKSGGADIQYF. The CDR3 DNA is TGTGCCAGCAGCAAAAGTGGGGGCGCTGACATTCAGTACTTC.

This clonotype has a handful of counts. V and J are TRBV12-3 or TRBV12-4 and TRBJ1-4; D remains ambiguous. CDR3 length: 14 amino acids. V lost 3 bases, J lost 3 bases, and 8 bases lay in between. The CDR3 DNA follows: TGTGCCAGCAGTTTGCGGGCCCCTAATGAAAAACTGTTTTTT. The encoded protein is CASSLRAPNEKLFF.

V is TRBV6-2 or TRBV6-3 and J is TRBJ2-5; 9 nucleotides match TRBD1. Germline CDR1 is MNHEY and CDR2 is SVGEGT. The CDR3 spans 15 residues. V was pared by 2 bases and J by 4 bases, with 5 bases of the junction left unmatched. The CDR3 sequence is CASSYRDRARETQYF. The CDR3, as DNA: TGTGCCAGCAGTTACCGGGACAGGGCACGAGAGACCCAGTACTTC.

V and J are TRBV10-3 and TRBJ2-1; 8 bases fit TRBD2. CDR3 length equals 14 residues. Germline V gene sequence: CDR1 ENHRY, CDR2 SYGVKD. Trimming at V came to 5 bases and at J to 5 bases, leaving 5 bases not matched to a gene. CDR3: CAISRLTSDNEQFF. Written as DNA, the CDR3 is TGTGCCATCAGTCGACTGACTAGCGACAATGAGCAGTTCTTC.

This clonotype was found a few times. The V and J genes are TRBV20-1 and TRBJ2-5; the D is unclear. The CDR3 consists of 13 residues. Trimming took off 3 bases at V and 1 base at J, with 9 bases between the two ends. The germline V gene encodes CDR1 DFQATT and CDR2 SNEGSKA (reference sequence). The CDR3 reads CSARANLQETQYF. The CDR3 region has the DNA TGCAGTGCTAGGGCAAACCTCCAAGAGACCCAGTACTTC.

A few counts support this clonotype. The chain couples TRBV28 to TRBJ1-2, with D hard to call. The germline gives CDR1 MDHEN, CDR2 SYDVKM. Trimming removed 6 bases at V and 4 bases at J, with 15 bases between. This CDR3 spans 14 amino acids. The CDR3 sequence: CASSPTHQTYGYTF. Written as DNA, the CDR3 is TGTGCCAGCAGCCCGACACACCAGACCTATGGCTACACCTTC.

This chain joins TRBV9 and TRBJ1-5; no definite D call. Germline V gene data show CDR1 as SGDLS and CDR2 as YYNGEE. This CDR3 has 15 residues. V was pared by 3 bases and J by 5 bases, with 15 bases between. CDR3 protein: CASSERAEPHQPQHF. The CDR3 nucleotides are TGTGCCAGCAGCGAGAGGGCAGAGCCTCATCAGCCCCAGCATTTT. Supplemented by reference TRBV9 and TRBJ1-5, the full variable domain reads DSGVTQTPKHLITATGQRVTLRCSPRSGDLSVYWYQQSLDQGLQFLIQYYNGEERAKGNILERFSAQQFPDLHSELNLSSLELGDSALYFCASSERAEPHQPQHFGDGTRLSIL.

The chain is built from TRBV7-2 and TRBJ1-1; D gene uncertain. The CDR3 runs to 12 residues. V lost 1 base, J lost 4 bases, and 4 bases lay in between. The germline gives CDR1 SGHTA, CDR2 FQGNSA. The CDR3 spells CASSLVVTEAFF. The CDR3 DNA reads as TGTGCCAGCAGCTTAGTAGTCACTGAAGCTTTCTTT.

This clonotype was counted ten times or more. The V and J genes are TRBV9 and TRBJ2-6; 9 bases fit TRBD2. V lost 5 bases, J lost 2 bases, and 8 bases stayed unmatched. The CDR3 spans 17 residues. Germline V gene lookup returns CDR1 SGDLS and CDR2 YYNGEE. Here the CDR3 DNA reads TGTGCCAGCAGTCGAAATAGCGGGGGAACTGGGGCCAACGTCCTGACTTTC. Translating it yields CASSRNSGGTGANVLTF.

The chain joins TRBV29-1 to TRBJ2-1, with D perhaps TRBD2 (7 bases). The V end lost 7 bases, the J end lost 4 bases, and 20 bases lay between the germline ends. The germline CDR1 and CDR2 sequences are SQVTM and ANQGSEA. There are 15 residues in the CDR3. The CDR3 nucleotides read TGCAGCGCGAAAGGGAGGGGGGGACGATACAATGAGCAGTTCTTC. Translating it yields CSAKGRGGRYNEQFF.

V gene TRBV29-1 combines with J gene TRBJ1-5; D may be TRBD1 (6 bases). This CDR3 has 13 residues. V was clipped by 4 bases and J by 3 bases, with 10 bases between them. Germline V gene lookup returns CDR1 SQVTM and CDR2 ANQGSEA. In DNA form, the CDR3 reads TGCAGCGTTGCGGGGGCAGCCAATCAGCCCCAGCATTTT. Translation gives CSVAGAANQPQHF. Combining the CDR3 with reference TRBV29-1 and TRBJ1-5 gives the whole variable domain SAVISQKPSRDICQRGTSLTIQCQVDSQVTMMFWYRQQPGQSLTLIATANQGSEATYESGFVIDKFPISRPNLTFSTLTVSNMSPEDSSIYLCSVAGAANQPQHFGDGTRLSIL.

The chain joins TRBV5-1 to TRBJ2-7; 8 bases map to TRBD1. Germline CDR1 is SGHRS and CDR2 is YFSETQ. The CDR3 has 15 amino acids. Trimming cost V 5 bases and J 3 bases; bases outside gene matches: 10. CDR3 in DNA: TGCGCCAGCAGAGTTGCCGGGACAGGTATCTACGAGCAGTACTTC. It translates to CASRVAGTGIYEQYF.

The table lists this clonotype with a few counts. V usage is TRBV21-1 and J usage is TRBJ1-2; TRBD1 was called by the table and not checked on the DNA. TRBV21-1 is tagged as a pseudogene. This CDR3 has 14 residues. CDR3 coding DNA: TGTGCCAGCACCCTCCCGGGAATACTAAAGAGCTACACCTTC. It encodes CASTLPGILKSYTF.

V is TRBV11-2 and J is TRBJ1-6; D is possibly TRBD1 (5 bases). Trimming took 7 bases from V and 6 from J, leaving 13 bases between them. Germline V gene sequence: CDR1 SGHAT, CDR2 FQNNGV. The CDR3 runs 14 residues. The CDR3 loop reads CASIGHGFNSPLHF. The CDR3 bases are TGTGCCAGCATCGGACACGGATTTAATTCACCCCTCCACTTT. The full variable domain, in which reference TRBV11-2 and TRBJ1-6 provide the parts outside the CDR3, is EAGVAQSPRYKIIEKRQSVAFWCNPISGHATLYWYQQILGQGPKLLIQFQNNGVVDDSQLPKDRFSAERLKGVDSTLKIQPAKLEDSAVYLCASIGHGFNSPLHFGNGTRLTVT.

The rearrangement joins TRBV20-1 to TRBJ1-1; D is undetermined. The CDR3 is 14 amino acids. The germline CDR1 and CDR2 sequences are DFQATT and SNEGSKA (reference sequence). V lost 0 bases and J 3 bases, leaving 11 bases between the germline ends. As DNA, the CDR3 is TGCAGTGCTAGAGATCTTTCCCGATACACTGAAGCTTTCTTT. Translation: CSARDLSRYTEAFF.